Below, 21 T cell receptor beta chains from the same sample are listed, as sequenced in a study of T cells in tumors after PD-1 blockade. Some clones are missing from TCRdb's copy, which holds only in-frame ones; the method was immunoSEQ multiplex PCR. This sample has 30,000 to 40,000 clones, with about 77% found just once. The sample in question was PBMCs, obtained before anti-PD-1 treatment. These receptors were collected from a human donor with basal cell carcinoma.

This clone showed up just a few times. The chain carries TRBV30 and TRBJ1-6; no firm D call. CDR3 size: 16 residues. In germline, CDR1 is GTSNPN, CDR2 SVGIG (reference sequence). The V gene lost 4 bases and the J gene lost 0 bases, with 13 bases spanning the gap. The CDR3 nucleotides are TGTGCCTGGAAGGGAGGGTCGAGCTCCTATAATTCACCCCTCCACTTT. Amino acids: CAWKGGSSSYNSPLHF. Using reference TRBV30 and TRBJ1-6 for the parts outside the CDR3, the full variable domain is SQTIHQWPATLVQPVGSPLSLECTVEGTSNPNLYWYRQAAGRGLQLLFYSVGIGQISSEVPQNLSASRPQDRQFILSSKKLLLSDSGFYLCAWKGGSSSYNSPLHFGNGTRLTVT.

This clone has more than one count but fewer than ten. The rearrangement links TRBV7-6 to TRBJ2-3; no firm D call. The CDR3 is 15 amino acids. The germline CDR1 and CDR2 sequences are SGHVS and FNYEAQ. The V and J ends lost 1 base and 2 bases respectively, with 10 bases between them. The chain's CDR3 is CASSLDHSFTDTQYF. CDR3 DNA: TGTGCCAGCAGCTTAGATCACAGTTTCACAGATACGCAGTATTTT.

The V gene is TRBV6-6, the J gene TRBJ1-3, with D possibly matching TRBD1 (5 bases). The CDR3 loop spans 13 amino acids. Germline-derived CDR1 and CDR2 are MNHNY and SVGAGI (reference sequence). V was clipped by 6 bases and J by 4 bases, with 10 bases between them. Written as DNA, the CDR3 is TGTGCCAGCAGATCAGGGAGCGGAAACACCATATATTTT. Protein product: CASRSGSGNTIYF.

The chain is built from TRBV6-6 and TRBJ2-5, with TRBD2 identical over 8 bases. The length of the CDR3 is 14 residues. J was trimmed by 5 bases and V by 7 bases; bases with no gene match: 9. Germline V gene sequence: CDR1 MNHNY, CDR2 SVGAGI (reference sequence). The chain's CDR3 is CASTSGGGWETQYF. The CDR3 bases are TGTGCCAGCACTTCCGGGGGGGGATGGGAGACCCAGTACTTC.

This sequence joins TRBV4-2 and TRBJ2-7; 8 bases fit TRBD2. The CDR3 is 16 residues long. From germline, CDR1 is LGHNA and CDR2 YNFKEQ. Unmatched junction bases numbered 4, after V lost 0 bases and J lost 0 bases. CDR3 sequence reads: CASSQEGTRSSYEQYF. In DNA, the CDR3 is TGTGCCAGCAGCCAAGAGGGGACTAGAAGCTCCTACGAGCAGTACTTC.

This clone was observed a handful of times. In DNA form, the CDR3 reads TGTGCCAGCAGCCCGACAGGGGAACTCTACGAGCAGTACTTC. Protein sequence: CASSPTGELYEQYF. The chain has TRBV5-4 and TRBJ2-7; TRBD1 agrees at 8 bases. The ends lost 4 bases at V and 3 bases at J; junction bases unmatched: 6. Germline-derived CDR1 and CDR2 are SGHNT and YYREEE (reference sequence). This CDR3 is built from 14 residues.

This chain joins TRBV14 and TRBJ2-5; the match to TRBD2 covers 8 bases. V trimming: 4 bases; J trimming: 5 bases; junction bases outside the gene matches: 12. Germline loops: CDR1 SGHDN, CDR2 FVKESK. CDR3 size: 16 residues. CDR3 in amino acids: CASSLGGAGVFETQYF. The CDR3 region has the DNA TGTGCCAGCAGCCTAGGGGGAGCGGGAGTGTTCGAGACCCAGTACTTC. Supplemented by reference TRBV14 and TRBJ2-5, the full variable domain reads EAGVTQFPSHSVIEKGQTVTLRCDPISGHDNLYWYRRVMGKEIKFLLHFVKESKQDESGMPNNRFLAERTGGTYSTLKVQPAELEDSGVYFCASSLGGAGVFETQYFGPGTRLLVL.

The V call is TRBV3-1 (or the pseudogene TRBV3-2), the J call TRBJ2-2; D not resolved. The CDR3 consists of 15 residues. Germline V lookup: CDR1 LGHDT, CDR2 YNNKEL (reference sequence). V was shortened by 4 bases and J by 5 bases, with 14 bases between the two germline ends. CDR3 region: CASSLSGERTGELFF. In DNA, the CDR3 is TGTGCCAGCAGCCTATCGGGCGAGAGGACCGGGGAGCTGTTTTTT.

This clone occurred a few times. This chain connects TRBV11-3 to TRBJ2-1, with D perhaps TRBD2 (6 bases). The CDR3 has 15 residues. Trimming removed 5 bases at V and 7 bases at J, with 18 bases between. CDR1 is SGHNT and CDR2 is YENEEA in the germline V gene. CDR3 sequence: CASSLFSGDLNEQFF. The CDR3 bases are TGTGCCAGCAGCCTCTTTAGCGGAGATCTGAATGAGCAGTTCTTC. Using reference TRBV11-3 and TRBJ2-1 for the parts outside the CDR3, the full variable domain is EAGVVQSPRYKIIEKKQPVAFWCNPISGHNTLYWYLQNLGQGPELLIRYENEEAVDDSQLPKDRFSAERLKGVDSTLKIQPAELGDSAVYLCASSLFSGDLNEQFFGPGTRLTVL.

This rearrangement joins TRBV9 to TRBJ2-3; 7 bases agree with TRBD2. Per germline, CDR1 SGDLS and CDR2 YYNGEE. CDR3 length: 15 residues. Germline trimming cut 6 bases from V and 3 bases from J; bases unmatched to any gene: 10. CDR3 residues: CASTFSGRETDTQYF. The CDR3 DNA sequence: TGTGCCAGCACCTTTTCGGGGCGGGAGACAGATACGCAGTATTTT.

This chain joins TRBV12-5 and TRBJ2-3, with TRBD2 matching 10 bases. CDR1 is LGHNT, CDR2 FRNRAP, per germline. With 0 bases clipped from V and 0 bases from J, the junction kept 6 bases outside the gene matches. The CDR3 runs to 18 residues. CDR3 loop: CASGLVRETSGSTDTQYF. The DNA of the CDR3 is TGTGCTAGTGGTTTGGTACGAGAGACTAGCGGGAGCACAGATACGCAGTATTTT.

The chain joins TRBV11-3 to TRBJ2-2, with D possibly matching TRBD1 (5 bases). The germline V gene has CDR1 SGHNT and CDR2 YENEEA. This CDR3 has 16 amino acids. V was shortened by 7 bases and J by 6 bases, with 21 bases between the two germline ends. CDR3 region: CASNDGAVEWAGELFF. The CDR3 coding sequence is TGTGCCAGCAACGATGGGGCAGTAGAATGGGCCGGGGAGCTGTTTTTT.

The rearrangement links TRBV3-1 (or the pseudogene TRBV3-2) to TRBJ2-3, with D maybe TRBD2 (5 bases). CDR3 length: 15 residues. CDR1 and CDR2 from the germline V gene are LGHDT and YNNKEL (reference sequence). V was shortened by 0 bases and J by 0 bases, with 7 bases between the two germline ends. In nucleotides, the CDR3 is TGTGCCAGCAGCCAAGACCCGGGAAGCACAGATACGCAGTATTTT. Translated: CASSQDPGSTDTQYF.

This chain links TRBV5-4 with TRBJ2-2, with D maybe TRBD2 (6 bases). This CDR3 has 15 residues. Trimming took off 4 bases at V and 0 bases at J, with 10 bases between the two ends. CDR1 and CDR2 from the germline V gene are SGHNT and YYREEE (reference sequence). The CDR3 here is CASSLTGANTGELFF. CDR3 nucleotide sequence: TGTGCCAGCAGCCTAACGGGGGCGAACACCGGGGAGCTGTTTTTT.

The V and J genes are TRBV19 and TRBJ1-2, with D possibly matching TRBD1 (6 bases). CDR3 length equals 15 residues. V shed 4 bases and J shed 2 bases, with 14 bases lying between them. Germline V gene sequence: CDR1 LNHDA, CDR2 SQIVND (reference sequence). The DNA of the CDR3 is TGTGCCAGTAGTACCCTGAGGACAGTGAACTATGGCTACACCTTC. Protein product: CASSTLRTVNYGYTF.

This clone has more than one count but fewer than ten. The CDR3 DNA is TGCGCCAGCAGCCAAGAAAGCAAGGGGGTTAGCACAGATACGCAGTATTTT. As protein: CASSQESKGVSTDTQYF. The rearrangement uses TRBV4-3 and TRBJ2-3; possible D gene TRBD1, 6 bases. This CDR3 spans 17 amino acids. Germline-derived CDR1 and CDR2 are LGHNA and YSLEER. The germline V and J ends were trimmed by 0 bases and 0 bases, with 13 bases remaining between them.

V and J are TRBV6-5 and TRBJ2-3; tentative D call: TRBD1 (6 bases). The CDR3 runs to 14 residues. Trimming cost V 5 bases and J 2 bases, with 11 bases left between them. Germline-derived CDR1 and CDR2 are MNHEY and SVGAGI. The CDR3 loop is CASSLDRITDTQYF. The CDR3 region has the DNA TGTGCCAGCAGTCTGGACAGAATCACAGATACGCAGTATTTT.

V gene TRBV2 combines with J gene TRBJ2-7; no firm D call. V was cut by 6 bases and J by 5 bases, with 17 bases left in between. Germline V gene lookup returns CDR1 SNHLY and CDR2 FYNNEI. The CDR3 is made up of 14 amino acids. In nucleotides, the CDR3 is TGTGCCAGCAGAAAATCGGTAATGGCTAACGAGCAGTACTTC. Translating gives CASRKSVMANEQYF. Complete variable domain (other parts from reference TRBV2 and TRBJ2-7): EPEVTQTPSHQVTQMGQEVILRCVPISNHLYFYWYRQILGQKVEFLVSFYNNEISEKSEIFDDQFSVERPDGSNFTLKIRSTKLEDSAMYFCASRKSVMANEQYFGPGTRLTVT.

The J gene is TRBJ2-7, the V gene TRBV5-1, with 16 positions matching TRBD2. Germline V gives CDR1 SGHRS, CDR2 YFSETQ. The junction had 14 bases not matched to a gene; V was cut back by 1 base and J by 4 bases. The CDR3 spans 20 residues. Here the CDR3 DNA reads TGCGCCAGCAGCTTGACCGGGACTAGCGGGAGGGCCAGCATCGAATACGAGCAGTACTTC. Protein product: CASSLTGTSGRASIEYEQYF.

This clone came up a few times. The J gene is TRBJ1-5, the V gene TRBV4-1; D is unresolved. This CDR3 is 15 amino acids long. Between the trimmed V and J ends, which lost 1 base and 0 bases, there was a span of 7 bases. CDR1 is MGHRA and CDR2 is YSYEKL in the germline V gene. Written as DNA, the CDR3 is TGCGCCAGCAGCCAAGCCCAGAATAGCAATCAGCCCCAGCATTTT. This translates into CASSQAQNSNQPQHF.

This sequence joins TRBV4-1 and TRBJ2-5; D may match TRBD1 or TRBD2 (6 bases each). The CDR3 loop spans 16 amino acids. Per the germline V gene, CDR1 is MGHRA and CDR2 is YSYEKL. The V end lost 3 bases, the J end lost 4 bases, and 18 bases lay between the germline ends. CDR3 coding DNA: TGCGCCAGCAGCCAGAGGGGGACTCTAACGGGAGAGACCCAGTACTTC. Protein: CASSQRGTLTGETQYF.